Sequencing of this TCR beta chain was carried out in a study of control samples from healthy donors and cancer patients. Per germline, CDR1 LNHDA and CDR2 SQIVND (reference sequence). The CDR3 consists of 14 residues. Trimming stripped 10 bases from V and 5 bases from J, with 17 bases between. Repertoires were generated with immunoSEQ multiplex PCR, while TCRdb's copy carries only in-frame clones and drops some. The sample includes roughly 76,000 clones, around 94% of them seen just once. The rearrangement links TRBV19 to TRBJ2-2; D is tentatively TRBD1 or TRBD2 (5 bases each). Sample: blood. The TCR originated in a middle-aged woman in good health. The CDR3 coding sequence is TGTGCCACCGCGGCTGGGACGAGAACCGGGGAGCTGTTTTTT. This sequence encodes CATAAGTRTGELFF.